This T cell receptor (beta chain) was retrieved from a study of cytomegalovirus exposure and HLA in healthy donors. Study-wide findings and caveats: In an earlier analysis, in under 700 donors, most V segments appeared productive either ~87% or ~30% of the time. Several top significant clusters appeared, in a later analysis, to be linked to common viral pathogens.

The germline gives CDR1 SNHLY, CDR2 FYNNEI. The CDR3 totals 13 residues. V lost 6 bases, J lost 4 bases, and 12 bases lay in between. A word on this clone: Its antigen remains unidentified.

60 Vbeta and 13 Jbeta primers were used in PCR. Produced via immunoSEQ multiplex PCR; TCRdb's table is partial and in-frame only. The sample consists of 150,000 to 200,000 clones, about 79% of them appearing once. These donors, healthy bone marrow donors, were studied. Material: PBMCs. This rearrangement joins TRBV2 to TRBJ1-2, with D perhaps matching TRBD1 (6 bases). The clonotype was recovered from a man between 50 and 59 years old in good health and CMV-seropositive. CDR3 residues: CASRKQGSYGYTF. The CDR3 region has the DNA TGTGCCAGCAGAAAACAGGGATCCTATGGCTACACCTTC.